A single sample gave rise to the 10 T cell receptor beta chains below, sequenced in a study of blood T cell repertoires in COVID-19. Measured with immunoSEQ multiplex PCR; TCRdb has only the in-frame clones, and not every one. There are about 140,000 clones in the sample; about 74% occur only once, and approximately 17% lies in the top ten. Source material: peripheral blood. These receptor sequences come from a man over 45 with acute or convalescent COVID-19.

The rearrangement links TRBV18 to TRBJ2-1; a weak D match, TRBD2 (5 bases). The CDR3 is 13 residues long. Trimming took 3 bases from V and 8 from J, leaving 11 bases between them. Per germline, CDR1 KGHSH and CDR2 LQKENI. The CDR3 loop is CASSPNGLDEQFF. The CDR3 DNA reads as TGTGCCAGCTCACCCAATGGACTCGATGAGCAGTTCTTC.

This clone appeared once. The chain has TRBV5-1 and TRBJ1-4, with D unclear. Germline V CDR1 and CDR2: SGHRS, YFSETQ. V lost 5 bases to trimming and J lost 4 bases, with 9 bases between them. CDR3 length: 13 residues. CDR3 DNA: TGCGCCAGCAGGCCCGGAGTTAATGAAAAACTGTTTTTT. Translated, it gives CASRPGVNEKLFF.

This sequence joins TRBV11-3 and TRBJ2-7; D gene uncertain. Germline values: CDR1 SGHNT, CDR2 YENEEA. V was pared by 3 bases and J by 1 base, with 13 bases between. The CDR3 runs 15 residues. The CDR3 loop reads CASSFLTDQSYEQYV. The CDR3 region has the DNA TGTGCCAGCAGCTTTTTAACAGACCAATCCTACGAGCAGTACGTC.

This chain joins TRBV5-8 and TRBJ2-3; TRBD1 matches at 8 bases. The trim removed 3 bases at V and 2 bases at J, leaving 5 bases unmatched. The CDR3 sequence is 15 residues long. Germline CDR1 is SGHTS and CDR2 is YDEGEE. CDR3 in amino acids: CASSSGQEITDTQYF. The DNA of the CDR3 is TGTGCCAGCAGCTCGGGACAGGAGATCACAGATACGCAGTATTTT.

The chain joins TRBV29-1 to TRBJ2-3; possibly TRBD2 for D (7 bases). This CDR3 is built from 13 residues. With 3 bases removed from V and 6 bases from J, the gap between germline ends came to 13 bases. The germline gives CDR1 SQVTM, CDR2 ANQGSEA. The CDR3 loop reads CSVDGTGGDTQYF. CDR3 bases: TGCAGCGTTGACGGGACGGGGGGCGATACGCAGTATTTT.

This clone was found once. This sequence joins TRBV21-1 and TRBJ1-2. TRBV21-1 is assigned pseudogene status. The CDR3 has 15 residues. As DNA, the CDR3 is TGTGCCAGCAGCAAAGGCGAGGAGTCGCGATATGGCTACACCTTC. This encodes CASSKGEESRYGYTF.

V and J are TRBV7-9 and TRBJ2-7; D may be TRBD2 (6 bases). Between the trimmed V and J ends, which lost 5 bases and 6 bases, there was a span of 14 bases. The CDR3 has 13 amino acids. Germline CDR1 SEHNR, CDR2 FQNEAQ (reference sequence). CDR3 DNA: TGTGCCAGCAGCCTCCAGGAGGGAACCGAGCAGTACTTC. This encodes CASSLQEGTEQYF. Drawing the rest from reference TRBV7-9 and TRBJ2-7, the complete variable domain is DTGVSQNPRHKITKRGQNVTFRCDPISEHNRLYWYRQTLGQGPEFLTYFQNEAQLEKSRLLSDRFSAERPKGSFSTLEIQRTEQGDSAMYLCASSLQEGTEQYFGPGTRLTVT.

This clone was seen a few times. The chain has TRBV5-1 and TRBJ1-6, with no clear D. The CDR3 is made up of 15 amino acids. Deletions cut 4 bases from V and 5 bases from J, with 13 bases between. The germline V gene has CDR1 SGHRS and CDR2 YFSETQ. CDR3 loop: CASSQSGSDNSPLHF. Here the CDR3 DNA reads TGCGCCAGCAGCCAAAGCGGGAGCGATAATTCACCCCTCCACTTT.

This clone was picked up one time. The chain joins TRBV7-9 to TRBJ1-2, with TRBD1 as a possible D gene (6 bases). The CDR3 sequence is 15 residues long. The V end was cut by 2 bases, the J end by 0 bases, with 10 bases between. CDR1 is SEHNR, CDR2 FQNEAQ, per germline (reference sequence). The CDR3 reads CASSLTGQPNYGYTF. CDR3 DNA sequence: TGTGCCAGCAGCTTAACAGGACAGCCTAACTATGGCTACACCTTC.

J is TRBJ2-1 and V is TRBV10-3; TRBD2 matches at 12 bases. J was trimmed by 6 bases and V by 5 bases; bases with no gene match: 11. Germline CDR1 ENHRY, CDR2 SYGVKD. This CDR3 is built from 17 residues. CDR3 protein: CAISRTSGAGGANEQFF. CDR3 in DNA: TGTGCCATCAGTCGGACTAGCGGGGCCGGGGGGGCCAATGAGCAGTTCTTC.